Below, 20 T cell receptor beta chains from the same sample are listed, as sequenced in a study of cytotoxic CD8 clonotypes in ibrutinib-treated CLL. The protocol was immunoSEQ multiplex PCR, while the TCRdb copy is restricted to in-frame clones and leaves out a portion. The sample lists about 50,000 clones; 83% were seen once. The sample was PBMCs, taken after 24 months of ibrutinib treatment. The receptors originated from a human donor with chronic lymphocytic leukemia.

The chain recombines TRBV6-1 with TRBJ2-1; 10 bases map to TRBD2. CDR3 size: 16 residues. The trim removed 3 bases at V and 7 bases at J, leaving 9 bases unmatched. Germline assignment: CDR1 MNHNS and CDR2 SASEGT. The CDR3 is CASSDGPSGSLNEQFF. The CDR3 region has the DNA TGTGCCAGCAGTGATGGTCCTAGCGGGAGTCTAAATGAGCAGTTCTTC.

The count of this clone is one. This chain uses TRBV27 with TRBJ2-2, with D perhaps matching TRBD2 (6 bases). This CDR3 spans 14 amino acids. The V end was cut by 3 bases, the J end by 5 bases, with 10 bases between. CDR1 and CDR2 (germline): MNHEY, SMNVEV (reference sequence). The CDR3 spells CASSFDGRTGELFF. DNA for the CDR3: TGTGCCAGCAGTTTCGACGGGAGAACCGGGGAGCTGTTTTTT.

This clone is a singleton in its sample. CDR3 in DNA: TGTGCCAGCTCAACCCCGGACGGGGAGCTGTTTTTT. It specifies CASSTPDGELFF. The rearrangement joins TRBV18 to TRBJ2-2; D unclear. The germline gives CDR1 KGHSH, CDR2 LQKENI. The ends were cut back, 5 bases at V and 7 bases at J, with 8 bases in the middle. The CDR3 loop spans 12 amino acids.

V usage is TRBV5-1 and J usage is TRBJ2-3; D is uncertain. The CDR3 has 13 residues. The germline V and J ends were trimmed by 9 bases and 2 bases, with 13 bases remaining between them. Germline V CDR1 and CDR2: SGHRS, YFSETQ. This chain's CDR3 is CATRSYVTDTQYF. For the CDR3, the DNA is TGCGCCACCCGTTCCTATGTCACAGATACGCAGTATTTT.

The chain joins TRBV19 to TRBJ2-1; D may correspond to TRBD1 or TRBD2 (5 bases each). In germline, CDR1 is LNHDA, CDR2 SQIVND (reference sequence). Deletions cut 6 bases from V and 10 bases from J, with 25 bases between. The CDR3 is made up of 16 amino acids. The CDR3 region has the DNA TGTGCCAGTAGCATACTCGGTCATTCGGGACCGCAGGAGCAGTTCTTC. Translation: CASSILGHSGPQEQFF.

The gene calls are TRBV7-9 and TRBJ2-7; D is unresolved. CDR3 length: 12 residues. V dropped 5 bases and J dropped 3 bases, with 8 bases sitting between them. Germline CDR1 and CDR2: SEHNR and FQNEAQ (reference sequence). The CDR3 loop reads CASSPRVYEQYF. CDR3 nucleotide sequence: TGTGCCAGCAGCCCCCGGGTCTACGAGCAGTACTTC.

This sequence joins TRBV7-2 and TRBJ2-7; 12 positions match TRBD2. CDR3 size: 16 residues. V was pared by 1 base and J by 4 bases, with 5 bases of the junction left unmatched. Germline loops: CDR1 SGHTA, CDR2 FQGNSA. The chain's CDR3 is CASSLEGTSGRYEQYF. In DNA form, the CDR3 reads TGTGCCAGCAGCTTAGAAGGGACTAGCGGGCGGTACGAGCAGTACTTC.

The rearrangement links TRBV11-2 to TRBJ2-3; a possible D gene is TRBD2 (6 bases). With 1 base removed from V and 3 bases from J, the gap between germline ends came to 20 bases. The CDR3 is 18 amino acids. Germline values: CDR1 SGHAT, CDR2 FQNNGV. CDR3 sequence: CASSLGRAGRPRTDTQYF. The CDR3 bases are TGTGCCAGCAGCTTAGGCCGAGCGGGTCGGCCCCGAACAGATACGCAGTATTTT.

The chain couples TRBV12-2 to TRBJ2-2; the listed D gene, TRBD2, was not tested against the DNA. TRBV12-2 has pseudogene status. The CDR3 totals 14 residues. The CDR3 loop reads CASLYRENTGELFF. In DNA, the CDR3 is TGTGCAAGTCTGTACCGGGAGAACACCGGGGAGCTGTTTTTT.

The V and J genes are TRBV18 and TRBJ1-1; a possible D gene is TRBD1 (6 bases). In germline, CDR1 is KGHSH, CDR2 LQKENI. This CDR3 has 14 amino acids. V lost 6 bases, J lost 1 base, and 12 bases lay in between. The CDR3 loop reads CASSQIRGNTEAFF. Here the CDR3 DNA reads TGTGCCAGCTCGCAGATCAGGGGGAACACTGAAGCTTTCTTT. The variable domain in full, completed from reference TRBV18 and TRBJ1-1, reads NAGVMQNPRHLVRRRGQEARLRCSPMKGHSHVYWYRQLPEEGLKFMVYLQKENIIDESGMPKERFSAEFPKEGPSILRIQQVVRGDSAAYFCASSQIRGNTEAFFGQGTRLTVV.

The count of this clone is one. The gene calls are TRBV6-6 and TRBJ2-1; 11 bases are shared with TRBD2. Losses at the gene ends were 6 bases for V and 8 bases for J; bases not matched to a gene: 6. The V gene's germline CDR1 is MNHNY and CDR2 SVGAGI (reference sequence). The CDR3 spans 14 residues. CDR3 nucleotide sequence: TGTGCCAGCAGGGGGACTAGCGGTCGGGATGAGCAGTTCTTC. It encodes CASRGTSGRDEQFF.

The chain is built from TRBV5-4 and TRBJ2-3; D call uncertain. Germline V gene data show CDR1 as SGHNT and CDR2 as YYREEE (reference sequence). Deletions cut 0 bases from V and 0 bases from J, with 11 bases between. This CDR3 spans 16 amino acids. The CDR3 loop reads CASSLAPSSSTDTQYF. DNA of the CDR3: TGTGCCAGCAGCTTGGCCCCCAGTTCTAGCACAGATACGCAGTATTTT. Using reference TRBV5-4 and TRBJ2-3 for the parts outside the CDR3, the full variable domain is ETGVTQSPTHLIKTRGQQVTLRCSSQSGHNTVSWYQQALGQGPQFIFQYYREEENGRGNFPPRFSGLQFPNYSSELNVNALELDDSALYLCASSLAPSSSTDTQYFGPGTRLTVL.

This clone was detected only once. This chain links TRBV18 with TRBJ1-1; D is ambiguous. V lost 2 bases and J lost 5, with 9 bases in between. Per the germline V gene, CDR1 is KGHSH and CDR2 is LQKENI. The CDR3 runs to 13 residues. CDR3 sequence reads: CASSPSGFTEAFF. CDR3 DNA sequence: TGTGCCAGCTCACCATCAGGATTTACTGAAGCTTTCTTT. The whole variable domain, filled in from reference TRBV18 and TRBJ1-1, reads NAGVMQNPRHLVRRRGQEARLRCSPMKGHSHVYWYRQLPEEGLKFMVYLQKENIIDESGMPKERFSAEFPKEGPSILRIQQVVRGDSAAYFCASSPSGFTEAFFGQGTRLTVV.

The CDR3 loop is CASTGNTEAFF. In DNA, the CDR3 is TGTGCCAGCACCGGTAACACTGAAGCTTTCTTT. The chain has TRBV27 and TRBJ1-1; no clear D. CDR3 length: 11 amino acids. V dropped 7 bases and J dropped 2 bases, with 5 bases sitting between them. CDR1 MNHEY and CDR2 SMNVEV come from the germline V gene (reference sequence).

V and J are TRBV29-1 and TRBJ2-7; 11 nucleotides match TRBD1. The CDR3 is 18 residues long. V lost 7 bases, J lost 3 bases, and 20 bases stayed unmatched. The germline CDR1 and CDR2 sequences are SQVTM and ANQGSEA. CDR3 coding DNA: TGCAGCGACCACCGGACAGGGGGCGATAGCGGGGAAAACTACGAGCAGTACTTC. Translated: CSDHRTGGDSGENYEQYF.

The chain recombines TRBV7-6 with TRBJ2-1; 10 bases agree with TRBD1. CDR3 length: 16 amino acids. Trimming at V came to 2 bases and at J to 7 bases, leaving 8 bases not matched to a gene. Germline loops: CDR1 SGHVS, CDR2 FNYEAQ. This CDR3 is CASSLTGTGVLNEQFF. Here the CDR3 DNA reads TGTGCCAGCAGCTTAACAGGGACAGGGGTCCTAAATGAGCAGTTCTTC. Full variable domain (remainder filled in from reference TRBV7-6 and TRBJ2-1): GAGVSQSPRYKVTKRGQDVALRCDPISGHVSLYWYRQALGQGPEFLTYFNYEAQQDKSGLPNDRFSAERPEGSISTLTIQRTEQRDSAMYRCASSLTGTGVLNEQFFGPGTRLTVL.

CDR3 sequence reads: CASSEAGTGSTDTQYF. The CDR3 DNA reads as TGTGCCAGCAGTGAAGCGGGGACGGGCAGCACAGATACGCAGTATTTT. V and J are TRBV6-1 and TRBJ2-3; D may match TRBD1 or TRBD2 (5 bases each). V gave up 0 bases and J gave up 0 bases, with 10 bases separating them. The germline V gene encodes CDR1 MNHNS and CDR2 SASEGT. The CDR3 sequence is 16 residues long.

V gene TRBV11-2 combines with J gene TRBJ2-3, with 8 bases fitting TRBD2. Looked up from germline, CDR1 is SGHAT and CDR2 is FQNNGV. The CDR3 totals 14 residues. V shed 2 bases and J 4 bases; nucleotides not matched to a gene: 2. The CDR3 spells CASSLRAGADTQYF. CDR3 sequence (DNA): TGTGCCAGCAGCTTAAGAGCGGGAGCAGATACGCAGTATTTT.

The chain couples TRBV7-9 to TRBJ1-3; 9 bases agree with TRBD1. The V and J ends lost 5 bases and 3 bases, in that order; junction bases with no gene match: 5. The CDR3 length is 15 residues. CDR1 is SEHNR and CDR2 is FQNEAQ in the germline V gene (reference sequence). Here the CDR3 reads CASSPGQGFGNTIYF. The DNA of the CDR3 is TGTGCCAGCAGCCCGGGACAGGGATTTGGAAACACCATATATTTT.

V usage is TRBV9 and J usage is TRBJ1-5; a possible D gene is TRBD1 (6 bases). In germline, CDR1 is SGDLS, CDR2 YYNGEE. The CDR3 extends over 14 amino acids. V was pared by 5 bases and J by 3 bases, with 12 bases between. As DNA, the CDR3 is TGTGCCAGCAGTCCGACAGGCCTCAATCAGCCCCAGCATTTT. It codes for CASSPTGLNQPQHF.